This T cell receptor beta chain was sequenced in a study of cytomegalovirus exposure and HLA in healthy donors. The V gene end was trimmed by 4 bases and the J gene end by 3 bases; junction bases not matched to a gene: 7. Germline V lookup: CDR1 SGHRS, CDR2 YFSETQ. This CDR3 has 14 residues. The PCR employed 60 Vbeta primers together with 13 Jbeta primers. Profiled with immunoSEQ multiplex PCR; TCRdb holds only in-frame clones, not every one. The profile shows 150,000 to 200,000 clones, around 80% of them singletons. V usage is TRBV5-1 and J usage is TRBJ2-7; 7 nucleotides agree with TRBD1. The TCR comes from a woman under 40 in good health and CMV-seronegative. The sample taken for sequencing was PBMCs. CDR3 residues: CASSTGTDYYEQYF. Written as DNA, the CDR3 is TGCGCCAGCAGCACCGGGACAGATTACTACGAGCAGTACTTC.